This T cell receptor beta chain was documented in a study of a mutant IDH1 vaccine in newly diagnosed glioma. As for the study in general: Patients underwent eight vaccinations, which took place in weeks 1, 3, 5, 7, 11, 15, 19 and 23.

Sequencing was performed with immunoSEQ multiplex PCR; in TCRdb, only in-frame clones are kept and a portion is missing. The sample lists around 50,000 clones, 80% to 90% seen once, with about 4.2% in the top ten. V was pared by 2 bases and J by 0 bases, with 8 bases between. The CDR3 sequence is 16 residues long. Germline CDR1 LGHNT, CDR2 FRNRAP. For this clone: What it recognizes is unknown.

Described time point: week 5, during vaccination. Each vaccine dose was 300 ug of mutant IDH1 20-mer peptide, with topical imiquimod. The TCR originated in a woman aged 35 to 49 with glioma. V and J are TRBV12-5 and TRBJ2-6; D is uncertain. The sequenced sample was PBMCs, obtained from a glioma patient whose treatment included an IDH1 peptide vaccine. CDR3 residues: CASGLIWTSGANVLTF. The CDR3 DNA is TGTGCTAGTGGTTTGATCTGGACCTCTGGGGCCAACGTCCTGACTTTC.